This T cell receptor (beta chain) is drawn from a study of diagnostic markers for celiac disease (dated by TCRdb to 2020 to 2021). TCRdb shows the sequencer as Illumina MiSeq. TCRdb reprocessed the reads, so every CDR3 protein sequence counts as one entry and DNA is not shown. For this sample, the table gives around 7,500 distinct CDR3 sequences. The ten largest account for 6% to 6.5% of the sample. On this clonotype: What this receptor recognizes is not known.

The CDR3, from cysteine to phenylalanine, totals 11 residues. No DNA is recorded. CDR1 DFQATT and CDR2 SNEGSKA were looked up in the germline V gene (reference sequence). The TCR comes from a human donor. This table probably holds off-target reads from a library built for another chain. Rearrangement joined TRBV20-1 to TRBJ1-3. Sequences were obtained from either unsorted cells or a sorted T cell fraction (not recorded which). Here the CDR3 is given as CSAPSGNTIYF.